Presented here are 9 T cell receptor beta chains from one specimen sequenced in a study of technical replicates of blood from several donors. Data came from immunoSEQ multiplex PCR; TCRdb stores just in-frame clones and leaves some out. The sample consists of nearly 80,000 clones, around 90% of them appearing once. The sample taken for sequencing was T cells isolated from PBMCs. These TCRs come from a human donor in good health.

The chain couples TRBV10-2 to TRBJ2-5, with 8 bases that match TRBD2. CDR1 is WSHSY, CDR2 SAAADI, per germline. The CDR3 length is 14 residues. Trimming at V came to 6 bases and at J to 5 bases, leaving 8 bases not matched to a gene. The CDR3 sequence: CASRPGLASETQYF. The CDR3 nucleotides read TGCGCCAGCAGACCCGGACTAGCTTCGGAGACCCAGTACTTC.

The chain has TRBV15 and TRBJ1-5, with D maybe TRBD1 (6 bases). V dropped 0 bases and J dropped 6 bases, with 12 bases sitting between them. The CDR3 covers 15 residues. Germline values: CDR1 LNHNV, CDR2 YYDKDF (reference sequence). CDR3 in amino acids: CATSRDKTGGQPQHF. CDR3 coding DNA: TGTGCCACCAGCAGAGATAAGACAGGAGGTCAGCCCCAGCATTTT. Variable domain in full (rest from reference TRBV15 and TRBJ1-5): DAMVIQNPRYQVTQFGKPVTLSCSQTLNHNVMYWYQQKSSQAPKLLFHYYDKDFNNEADTPDNFQSRRPNTSFCFLDIRSPGLGDTAMYLCATSRDKTGGQPQHFGDGTRLSIL.

CDR3: CASSVVVSGGTYEQYF. DNA of the CDR3: TGTGCCAGCAGCGTAGTAGTTTCGGGGGGTACCTACGAGCAGTACTTC. This chain joins TRBV9 and TRBJ2-7, with 7 bases that match TRBD2. CDR1 SGDLS and CDR2 YYNGEE come from the germline V gene. This CDR3 spans 16 amino acids. V was pared by 0 bases and J by 2 bases, with 8 bases of the junction left unmatched. The full variable domain, in which reference TRBV9 and TRBJ2-7 provide the parts outside the CDR3, is DSGVTQTPKHLITATGQRVTLRCSPRSGDLSVYWYQQSLDQGLQFLIQYYNGEERAKGNILERFSAQQFPDLHSELNLSSLELGDSALYFCASSVVVSGGTYEQYFGPGTRLTVT.

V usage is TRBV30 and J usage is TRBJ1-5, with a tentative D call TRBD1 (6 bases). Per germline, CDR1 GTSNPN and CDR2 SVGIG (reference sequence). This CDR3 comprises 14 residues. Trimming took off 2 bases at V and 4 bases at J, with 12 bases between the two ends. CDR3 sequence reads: CAWSNDRYNQPQHF. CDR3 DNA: TGTGCCTGGAGTAATGACAGGTATAATCAGCCCCAGCATTTT.

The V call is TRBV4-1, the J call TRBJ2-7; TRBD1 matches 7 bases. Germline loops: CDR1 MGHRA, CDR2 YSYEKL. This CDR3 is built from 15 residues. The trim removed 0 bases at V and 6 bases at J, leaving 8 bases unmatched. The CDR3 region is CASSQEDGRGSEQYF. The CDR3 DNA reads TGCGCCAGCAGCCAAGAAGACGGCAGGGGGTCCGAGCAGTACTTC.

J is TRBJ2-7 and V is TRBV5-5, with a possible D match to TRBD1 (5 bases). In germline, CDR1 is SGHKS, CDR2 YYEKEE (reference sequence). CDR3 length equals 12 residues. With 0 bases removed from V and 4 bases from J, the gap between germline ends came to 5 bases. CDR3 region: CASSLDRYEQYF. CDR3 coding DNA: TGTGCCAGCAGCTTGGACAGGTACGAGCAGTACTTC.

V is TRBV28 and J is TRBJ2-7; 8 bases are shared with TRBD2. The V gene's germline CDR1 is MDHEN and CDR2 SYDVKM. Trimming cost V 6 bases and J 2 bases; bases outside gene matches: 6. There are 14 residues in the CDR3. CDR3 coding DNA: TGTGCCAGCAGCTGGGGACTAGGAGCCTACGAGCAGTACTTC. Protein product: CASSWGLGAYEQYF.

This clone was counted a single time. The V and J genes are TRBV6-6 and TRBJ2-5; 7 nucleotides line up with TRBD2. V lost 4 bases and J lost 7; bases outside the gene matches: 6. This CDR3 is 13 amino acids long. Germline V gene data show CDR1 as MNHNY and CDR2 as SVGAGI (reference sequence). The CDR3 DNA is TGTGCCAGCAGTTTCGGGACTACTGGGACCCAGTACTTC. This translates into CASSFGTTGTQYF.

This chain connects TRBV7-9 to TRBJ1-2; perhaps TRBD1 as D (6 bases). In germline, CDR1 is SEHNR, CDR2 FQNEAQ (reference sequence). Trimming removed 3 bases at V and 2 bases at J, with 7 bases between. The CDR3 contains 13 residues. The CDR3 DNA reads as TGTGCCAGCAGCTTGGGGGCCAACTATGGCTACACCTTC. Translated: CASSLGANYGYTF.